The 15 T cell receptor beta chains below all came from one sample that was sequenced in a study of OX40 agonist ivuxolimab in advanced cancers. Generated by immunoSEQ multiplex PCR, the TCRdb table keeps only in-frame clones and is missing some. Of 50,000 to 70,000 clones listed, roughly 85% are singletons. The sample in question was CD4+ or CD8+ T cells sorted from blood, obtained in a trial of the OX40 agonist ivuxolimab. These receptors were taken from an adult with an advanced solid tumor such as melanoma, head and neck, liver or kidney cancer.

This sequence joins TRBV5-4 and TRBJ2-1; no reliable D call. CDR3 length: 13 residues. The V end lost 0 bases, the J end lost 9 bases, and 10 bases lay between the germline ends. Germline-derived CDR1 and CDR2 are SGHNT and YYREEE (reference sequence). The CDR3 reads CASSLALHGEQFF. The CDR3 nucleotides are TGTGCCAGCAGCTTGGCCCTACACGGTGAGCAGTTCTTC. The entire variable domain, with the rest obtained from reference TRBV5-4 and TRBJ2-1, is as follows: ETGVTQSPTHLIKTRGQQVTLRCSSQSGHNTVSWYQQALGQGPQFIFQYYREEENGRGNFPPRFSGLQFPNYSSELNVNALELDDSALYLCASSLALHGEQFFGPGTRLTVL.

This clone has just a few counts. This sequence joins TRBV7-3 and TRBJ2-7; D perhaps matches TRBD2 (5 bases). Germline V gene lookup returns CDR1 SGHTA and CDR2 FQGTGA. The CDR3 is 10 amino acids. In DNA form, the CDR3 reads TGTGGGCGGGCCCCCTACGAGCAGTACTTC. Its translation is CGRAPYEQYF.

The chain employs TRBV15 and TRBJ1-2; TRBD1 is a possible D gene (5 bases). CDR1 and CDR2 from the germline V gene are LNHNV and YYDKDF (reference sequence). This CDR3 spans 15 amino acids. V shed 0 bases and J shed 4 bases, with 12 bases lying between them. CDR3 nucleotide sequence: TGTGCCACCAGCAGAGAGGGGGGGGATCCCTATGGCTACACCTTC. This translates into CATSREGGDPYGYTF.

The V and J genes are TRBV9 and TRBJ2-3; D is unclear. Trimming cost V 3 bases and J 6 bases, with 11 bases left between them. The germline CDR1 and CDR2 sequences are SGDLS and YYNGEE. This CDR3 comprises 13 residues. CDR3 sequence (DNA): TGTGCCAGCAGCGCGGACCAACAGGATACGCAGTATTTT. It yields the protein CASSADQQDTQYF.

V usage is TRBV2 and J usage is TRBJ2-3, with no clear D. CDR3 size: 11 residues. V was clipped by 6 bases and J by 3 bases, with 4 bases between them. CDR1 and CDR2 from the germline V gene are SNHLY and FYNNEI. CDR3 region: CASRRTDTQYF. The DNA for the CDR3 is TGTGCCAGCAGGCGGACAGATACGCAGTATTTT.

The chain recombines TRBV4-2 with TRBJ1-5, with 10 bases fitting TRBD1. The length of the CDR3 is 16 residues. Germline values: CDR1 LGHNA, CDR2 YNFKEQ. The V gene end was trimmed by 4 bases and the J gene end by 6 bases; junction bases not matched to a gene: 9. The CDR3 DNA follows: TGTGCCAGCAGCCCATCGGGGACAGGGGCGAGTCAGCCCCAGCATTTT. Encoded protein: CASSPSGTGASQPQHF.

The rearrangement joins TRBV2 to TRBJ2-3, with D possibly being TRBD1 (6 bases). Deletions cut 7 bases from V and 5 bases from J, with 16 bases between. This CDR3 comprises 14 residues. Germline CDR1 and CDR2: SNHLY and FYNNEI. This CDR3 is CASNPGPRGDTQYF. CDR3 bases: TGTGCCAGCAATCCGGGGCCCAGGGGAGATACGCAGTATTTT.

This clone has only a few counts. The CDR3 DNA follows: TGTGCCAGCAGCCCTGCGGTGGGGGGCTACGAGCAGTACTTC. As protein: CASSPAVGGYEQYF. V usage is TRBV7-2 and J usage is TRBJ2-7; D might be TRBD2 (6 bases). The length of the CDR3 is 14 residues. From germline, CDR1 is SGHTA and CDR2 FQGNSA. The V and J ends lost 5 bases and 3 bases respectively, with 14 bases between them.

The chain carries TRBV5-1 and TRBJ2-1; 8 bases are shared with TRBD2. Germline CDR1 and CDR2: SGHRS and YFSETQ. The CDR3 covers 16 residues. With V trimmed by 0 bases and J by 6 bases, 8 bases remained unmatched. CDR3 sequence (DNA): TGCGCCAGCAGCTTGGAAGGGACTAGAAAGGGCAATGAGCAGTTCTTC. The encoded protein is CASSLEGTRKGNEQFF.

Written as DNA, the CDR3 is TGTGCCAGTAGCCCTAGGGCATTCTACGAGCAGTACTTC. Translating it yields CASSPRAFYEQYF. The rearrangement uses TRBV19 and TRBJ2-7; D unresolved. Per the germline V gene, CDR1 is LNHDA and CDR2 is SQIVND (reference sequence). The CDR3 is 13 amino acids. V was cut by 6 bases and J by 3 bases, with 12 bases left in between.

This clone appeared a single time. The chain is built from TRBV7-9 and TRBJ1-4; D remains ambiguous. With 1 base removed from V and 8 bases from J, the gap between germline ends came to 5 bases. The CDR3 totals 12 residues. Germline V gene lookup returns CDR1 SEHNR and CDR2 FQNEAQ (reference sequence). CDR3 residues: CASSLGGEKLFF. DNA for the CDR3: TGTGCCAGCAGCTTAGGAGGGGAAAAACTGTTTTTT.

This clone was counted a few times. The V and J genes are TRBV7-2 and TRBJ2-1; maybe TRBD2 (5 bases). Germline values: CDR1 SGHTA, CDR2 FQGNSA. The CDR3 runs 13 residues. Trimming cost V 7 bases and J 8 bases, with 15 bases left between them. This CDR3 reads CASTLGTRDEQFF. The CDR3 DNA reads as TGTGCCAGCACCCTGGGCACTAGAGATGAGCAGTTCTTC.

This chain links TRBV29-1 with TRBJ1-5, with a tentative D call TRBD1 (6 bases). The ends were cut back, 4 bases at V and 8 bases at J, with 18 bases in the middle. This CDR3 is 14 amino acids long. The germline gives CDR1 SQVTM, CDR2 ANQGSEA. CDR3 nucleotides: TGCAGCGTTGTAGTCGGTCGGGGGGCTGAGCCCCAGCATTTT. Translating it yields CSVVVGRGAEPQHF.

This clone was seen a single time. The CDR3 loop reads CASRPGTGPYEQYF. CDR3 bases: TGCGCCAGCAGGCCAGGGACAGGGCCCTACGAGCAGTACTTC. V usage is TRBV5-1 and J usage is TRBJ2-7; TRBD1 matches at 9 bases. The CDR3 contains 14 residues. Germline V gene lookup returns CDR1 SGHRS and CDR2 YFSETQ. J was trimmed by 2 bases and V by 5 bases; bases with no gene match: 5.

This rearrangement joins TRBV7-9 to TRBJ1-1; unclear D gene. CDR1 is SEHNR and CDR2 is FQNEAQ in the germline V gene (reference sequence). Deletions cut 3 bases from V and 0 bases from J, with 11 bases between. The CDR3 extends over 15 amino acids. CDR3 coding DNA: TGTGCCAGCAGCTTCCGGGCCTCCATGAACACTGAAGCTTTCTTT. It translates to CASSFRASMNTEAFF.